This T cell receptor (beta chain) was recovered during a study of blood T cell repertoires in COVID-19. The wider study: Sites across the United States, Italy and Spain contributed samples from acute and convalescent COVID-19.

In the source study's methods: Nucleated cell counts were estimated from reference gene primer amplification. Clones were read by immunoSEQ multiplex PCR, and TCRdb kept only the in-frame ones, dropping some. Clone size and the V and J calls come from that table; the DNA yielded D and trimming. The sample includes roughly 190,000 clones, roughly 83% seen only once; the top ten take approximately 3%. This clone was seen once. CDR3 length: 13 residues. Germline values: CDR1 SGHNT, CDR2 YYREEE (reference sequence). Trimming removed 5 bases at V and 11 bases at J, with 20 bases between. Cohorts were determined from participant-reported clinical history. Donors of Cohort 3 who recovered were those that had two negative PCRs, clearance, or symptom resolution.

The V call is TRBV5-4, the J call TRBJ2-7; a possible D gene is TRBD1 (6 bases). Sequenced: PBMCs or T cells enriched from blood (not recorded which). This TCR was sampled from a woman in her 30s who had recovered from COVID-19. The DNA for the CDR3 is TGTGCCAGCAGATCCGGGACACCCCCTATGGAGTACTTC. Translation gives CASRSGTPPMEYF.